This T cell receptor (beta chain) was captured by sequencing in a study of control samples from healthy donors and cancer patients. Sequencing was performed with immunoSEQ multiplex PCR; in TCRdb, only in-frame clones are kept and a portion is missing. This table has approximately 150,000 clones, about 94% appearing once. The CDR3 is 18 amino acids. Germline CDR1 SGHAT, CDR2 FQNNGV. The J segment lost 6 bases and the V segment lost 4 bases, leaving 16 bases of the junction unmatched. V gene TRBV11-2 combines with J gene TRBJ2-5; 11 bases align to TRBD1. This sequence originates from a man aged 55 to 70 with colorectal cancer. Sequencing was done on a sample of PBMCs. The CDR3 reads CASSSWGQGQGARKTQYF. The CDR3 bases are TGTGCCAGCAGCTCTTGGGGCCAAGGACAGGGGGCTAGAAAGACCCAGTACTTC.